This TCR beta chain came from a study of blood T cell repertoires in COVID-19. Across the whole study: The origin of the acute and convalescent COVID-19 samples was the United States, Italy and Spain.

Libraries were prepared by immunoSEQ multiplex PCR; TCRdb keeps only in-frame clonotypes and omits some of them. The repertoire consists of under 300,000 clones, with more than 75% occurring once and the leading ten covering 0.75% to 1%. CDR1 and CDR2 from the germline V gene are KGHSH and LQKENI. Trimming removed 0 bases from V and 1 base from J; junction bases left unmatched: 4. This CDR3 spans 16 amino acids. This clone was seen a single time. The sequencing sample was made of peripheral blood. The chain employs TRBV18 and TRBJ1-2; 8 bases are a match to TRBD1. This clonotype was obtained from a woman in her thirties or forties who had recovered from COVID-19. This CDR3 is CASSPPRGLLNYGYTF. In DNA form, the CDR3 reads TGTGCCAGCTCACCACCCAGGGGGCTTCTTAACTATGGCTACACCTTC.